A selection of T cell receptor beta chains follows, all from one sample in a study of PD-1 blockade in classical Hodgkin lymphoma. Profiling relied on immunoSEQ multiplex PCR, and the TCRdb table lists in-frame clones only, not all of them. The sample consists of 41,000 or so clones, roughly 80% of them appearing once. The material sequenced was peripheral blood mononuclear cells (PBMCs), taken at baseline. The receptor source for this set is a human donor with classical Hodgkin lymphoma. CDR3s leave out the opening cysteine and the closing phenylalanine or tryptophan. The size of a clone is reported for some rows only, either as once, few or many, or as a class for expanded clones.

v_call: TRBV5-6; j_call: TRBJ2-7; clone_size: once; cdr3_aa: ASSWQGLGEQY
v_call: TRBV6-6; j_call: TRBJ2-2; clone_size: once; cdr3_aa: ASSYSKRTVRELF
v_call: TRBV13; j_call: TRBJ2-1; clone_size: -; cdr3_aa: ASSPGTSGRNEQF
v_call: TRBV10-3; j_call: TRBJ2-5; clone_size: -; cdr3_aa: AISESGLAGYQETQY
v_call: TRBV28; j_call: TRBJ1-2; clone_size: few; cdr3_aa: ASSPLSGANYGYT
v_call: TRBV6-6; j_call: TRBJ2-5; clone_size: few; cdr3_aa: ASMVREIETQY
v_call: TRBV7-2; j_call: TRBJ2-5; clone_size: -; cdr3_aa: ASSLDPGRQETQY
v_call: TRBV7-2; j_call: TRBJ1-5; clone_size: few; cdr3_aa: ASSLVPEQPQH
v_call: TRBV7-6; j_call: TRBJ2-5; clone_size: few; cdr3_aa: ASSLDGGWTLGQETQY
v_call: TRBV11-1; j_call: TRBJ1-2; clone_size: medium-sized; cdr3_aa: ASSLAGFYGYT
v_call: TRBV5-1; j_call: TRBJ1-3; clone_size: -; cdr3_aa: ASSRTGGTGNTIY
v_call: TRBV6-6; j_call: TRBJ1-2; clone_size: -; cdr3_aa: ASSLQTGTNYGYT
v_call: TRBV5-1; j_call: -; clone_size: once; cdr3_aa: ASSLRGPSSYEQY
v_call: TRBV5-1; j_call: TRBJ1-2; clone_size: -; cdr3_aa: ASSLGTVAMGSGYT
v_call: TRBV7-3; j_call: TRBJ2-7; clone_size: -; cdr3_aa: ASSYGSTYEQY
v_call: TRBV28; j_call: TRBJ1-2; clone_size: few; cdr3_aa: ASSFYRTAYT
v_call: TRBV7-2; j_call: TRBJ2-7; clone_size: -; cdr3_aa: ASSLKTGGLYEQY
v_call: TRBV11-2; j_call: TRBJ2-2; clone_size: few; cdr3_aa: ASSLAPRGTGELF
v_call: TRBV7-2; j_call: TRBJ2-7; clone_size: -; cdr3_aa: ASSPTGAEQY
v_call: TRBV6-5; j_call: TRBJ1-6; clone_size: -; cdr3_aa: ASSYRGTDSPLH
v_call: TRBV5-4; j_call: TRBJ1-5; clone_size: -; cdr3_aa: ASSQDEGASQPQH
v_call: TRBV28; j_call: TRBJ1-3; clone_size: few; cdr3_aa: ASSLQGQLYSGNTIY
v_call: TRBV14; j_call: TRBJ1-3; clone_size: -; cdr3_aa: ASSWVSGNTIY
v_call: TRBV19; j_call: TRBJ2-1; clone_size: few; cdr3_aa: ASSEGTSGSTKF
v_call: TRBV27; j_call: TRBJ2-2; clone_size: once; cdr3_aa: ASSLGQGVTGELF